This entry features one T cell receptor (beta chain) sequence. This record belongs to a study of control samples from healthy donors and cancer patients. CDR3 length: 16 amino acids. The V end lost 0 bases, the J end lost 1 base, and 9 bases lay between the germline ends. The germline V gene encodes CDR1 LGHNA and CDR2 YNFKEQ. TCRdb keeps only in-frame clones here, not all; method: immunoSEQ multiplex PCR. The sample carries 170,000 or so clones, 75% to 95% recorded once. Material: blood. This TCR derives from a woman aged 40 to 50 in good health. The genes are TRBV4-2 and TRBJ2-2; a weak D match, TRBD2 (5 bases). The CDR3 nucleotides are TGTGCCAGCAGCCAAGACGGGCGGGTGAACACCGGGGAGCTGTTTTTT. This translates into CASSQDGRVNTGELFF.